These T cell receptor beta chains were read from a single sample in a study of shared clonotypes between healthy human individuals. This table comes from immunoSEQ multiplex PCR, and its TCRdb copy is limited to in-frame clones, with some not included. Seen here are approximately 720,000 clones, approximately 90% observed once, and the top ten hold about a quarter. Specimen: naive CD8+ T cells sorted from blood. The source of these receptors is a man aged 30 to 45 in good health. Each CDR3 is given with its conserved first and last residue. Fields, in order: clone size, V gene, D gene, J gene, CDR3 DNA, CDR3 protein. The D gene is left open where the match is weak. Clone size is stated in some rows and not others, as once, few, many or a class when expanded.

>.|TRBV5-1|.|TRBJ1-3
TGCGCCAGCAGCTTTGACTACTCCTCTGGAAACACCATATATTTT
CASSFDYSSGNTIYF
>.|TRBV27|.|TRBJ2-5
TGTGCCAGCAGTCCCTGGGACAAAGAGACCCAGTACTTC
CASSPWDKETQYF
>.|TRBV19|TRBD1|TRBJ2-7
TGTGCCAGTAATGACAGGGTGACCTACGAGCAGTACTTC
CASNDRVTYEQYF
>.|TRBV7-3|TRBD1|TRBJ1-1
TGTGCCAGCAGCCTTTTCACTACTGGACAGGGAAAAACTGAAGCTTTCTTT
CASSLFTTGQGKTEAFF
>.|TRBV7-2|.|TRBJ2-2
TGTGCCAGCAGCTTAGTATCAGGTTGGCAGGGAGCCGTCGGGGAGCTGTTTTTT
CASSLVSGWQGAVGELFF
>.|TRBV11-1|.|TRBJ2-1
TGTGCCAGCAGCCTAGACGCCCCGGAGAGCTTCTCCTCCTACAATGAGCAGTTCTTC
CASSLDAPESFSSYNEQFF
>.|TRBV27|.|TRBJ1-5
TGTGCCAGCAGTTTATCGTCGCTCATTCAGCCCCAGCATTTT
CASSLSSLIQPQHF
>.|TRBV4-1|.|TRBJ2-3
TGCGCCAGCAGCCAAGGACTATTGGGTACAGATACGCAGTATTTT
CASSQGLLGTDTQYF
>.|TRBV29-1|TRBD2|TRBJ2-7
TGCAGCGTTGACGGTAGCGGGAGGTCGGATGGCTACGAGCAGTACTTC
CSVDGSGRSDGYEQYF
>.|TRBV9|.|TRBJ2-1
TGTGCCAGCAGCGTAGGTGGGCGGGACTACAATGAGCAGTTCTTC
CASSVGGRDYNEQFF
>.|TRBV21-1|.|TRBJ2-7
TGTGCCAGCAGCACAAGACCCGGGACAGGGAGCAACGAGCAGTACTTC
CASSTRPGTGSNEQYF
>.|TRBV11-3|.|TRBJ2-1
TGTGCCAGCAGTCACCGTTCAAATGAGCAGTTCTTC
CASSHRSNEQFF
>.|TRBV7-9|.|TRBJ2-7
TGTGCCAGCAGCTTAGTTGGAGAATCTACCTACGAGCAGTACTTC
CASSLVGESTYEQYF
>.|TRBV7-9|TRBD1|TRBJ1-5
TGTGCCAGCAGCTTAGAAGGGGGCAACCAGCCCCAGCATTTT
CASSLEGGNQPQHF
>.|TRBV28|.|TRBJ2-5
TGTGCCAGCAGTTCCTTTCGGGACCCCAAAGAGACCCAGTACTTC
CASSSFRDPKETQYF
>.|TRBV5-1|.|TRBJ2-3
TGCGCCAGCAGCATCCTGGGCGGCGGGGCAGATACGCAGTATTTT
CASSILGGGADTQYF
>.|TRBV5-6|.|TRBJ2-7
TGTGCCAGCAGCTTGGGTATTCGGCCATACGAGCAGTACTTC
CASSLGIRPYEQYF
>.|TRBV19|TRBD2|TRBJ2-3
TGTGCCAGTAGTATCGGAGCGGGAGGGACAGATACGCAGTATTTT
CASSIGAGGTDTQYF
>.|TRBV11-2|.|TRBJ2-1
TGTGCCAGCAGCTTGGACAACTCTAGCGATGAGCAGTTCTTC
CASSLDNSSDEQFF
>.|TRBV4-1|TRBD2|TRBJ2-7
TGCGCCAGCAGCCAAGAATTTATGGCGGGAGGGGCCTACGAGCAGTACTTC
CASSQEFMAGGAYEQYF
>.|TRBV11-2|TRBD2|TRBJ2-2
TGTGCCAGCAGTTCGGGACTAGCGGGACCCACCGGGGAGCTGTTTTTT
CASSSGLAGPTGELFF
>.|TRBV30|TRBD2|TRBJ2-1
TGTGCCTGGAGAGAAAGTAGCGGGAGTCTTTGGAATGAGCAGTTCTTC
CAWRESSGSLWNEQFF
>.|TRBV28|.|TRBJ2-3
TGTGCCAGCAGTTTTGCTCCCCGTCTCGCGGCGCACACAGATACGCAGTATTTT
CASSFAPRLAAHTDTQYF
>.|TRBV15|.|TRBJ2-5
TGTGCCACCAGGAAGGGGTTCAGAGAGACCCAGTACTTC
CATRKGFRETQYF
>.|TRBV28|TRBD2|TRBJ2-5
TGTGCCAGCAGTTTCCCAGGGGAGCGGGAGGGAGTTTGGGAGACCCAGTACTTC
CASSFPGEREGVWETQYF
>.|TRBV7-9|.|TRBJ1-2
TGTGCCAGCAGCTTACGACCGGCAGAATATGGCTACACCTTC
CASSLRPAEYGYTF
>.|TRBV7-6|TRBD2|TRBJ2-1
TGTGCCAGCAGCTGGGGGACTAGCGGTAATGAGCAGTTCTTC
CASSWGTSGNEQFF
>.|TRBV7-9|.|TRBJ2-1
TGTGCCAGCAGCTTAGCTGGGGGTCCTCAGGAGCAGTTCTTC
CASSLAGGPQEQFF
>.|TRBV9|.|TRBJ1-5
TGTGCCAGCAGCACGGACGCCAATCAGCCCCAGCATTTT
CASSTDANQPQHF
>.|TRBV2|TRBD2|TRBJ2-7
TGTGCCACCGAGGGACTAGCGAGACGGGAGCAGTACTTC
CATEGLARREQYF
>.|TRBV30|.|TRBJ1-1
TGTGCCTGGGGGGGGATGAACACTGAAGCTTTCTTT
CAWGGMNTEAFF
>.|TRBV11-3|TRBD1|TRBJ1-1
TGTGCCAGCAGCTCGGGACAGGGGGAAACTGAAGCTTTCTTT
CASSSGQGETEAFF
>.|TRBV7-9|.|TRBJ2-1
TGTGCCAGCAGCGGTCGGGACGGCGGGTACAATGAGCAGTTCTTC
CASSGRDGGYNEQFF
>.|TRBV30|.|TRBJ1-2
TGTGCCTGGATGGGGAATAAGAACTATGGCTACACCTTC
CAWMGNKNYGYTF
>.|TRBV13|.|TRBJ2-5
TGTGCCAGCAGCTTACAGACAGAGACCCAGTACTTC
CASSLQTETQYF
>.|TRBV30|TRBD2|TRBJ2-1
TGTGCCTGGAGTGGCTCTAGCGGGGGTTACAATGAGCAGTTCTTC
CAWSGSSGGYNEQFF
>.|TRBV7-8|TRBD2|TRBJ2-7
TGTGCCAGCAGTGGACTAGCGGGAACCTCCTACGAGCAGTACTTC
CASSGLAGTSYEQYF
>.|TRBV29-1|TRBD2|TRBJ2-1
TGCAGCGTTGGGGGACTAGCGGTATACAATGAGCAGTTCTTC
CSVGGLAVYNEQFF
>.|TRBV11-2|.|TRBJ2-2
TGTGCCAGCAGCTCCGAAGCGTGGCAGTCCGGGGAGCTGTTTTTT
CASSSEAWQSGELFF
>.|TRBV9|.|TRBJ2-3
TGTGCCAGCAGCGTTGACGACCCAGATACGCAGTATTTT
CASSVDDPDTQYF
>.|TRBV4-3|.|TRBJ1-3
TGCGCCAGCAGCCAAGAGATAGACGGAGCCTCTGGAAACACCATATATTTT
CASSQEIDGASGNTIYF
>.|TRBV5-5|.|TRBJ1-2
TGTGCCAGCAGCTTTAGGGGTGGCTATGGCTACACCTTC
CASSFRGGYGYTF
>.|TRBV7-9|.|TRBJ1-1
TGTGCCAGCAGCTTAAGGGGTCAGGTGTCGAACACTGAAGCTTTCTTT
CASSLRGQVSNTEAFF
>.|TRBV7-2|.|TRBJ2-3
TGTGCCAGCAGCTTAGCGAGAGGTCTGGTGACAGATACGCAGTATTTT
CASSLARGLVTDTQYF
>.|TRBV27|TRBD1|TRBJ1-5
TGTGCCAGCAGTCCGGACAGGCGCAAGGGTGAGCCCCAGCATTTT
CASSPDRRKGEPQHF
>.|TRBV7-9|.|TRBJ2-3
TGTGCCAGCAGCTTAGCGCTGGGGGCAGGTCGGGAAGGGGATACGCAGTATTTT
CASSLALGAGREGDTQYF
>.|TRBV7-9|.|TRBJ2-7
TGTGCCAGCAGCGTGACCTACGAGCAGTACTTC
CASSVTYEQYF
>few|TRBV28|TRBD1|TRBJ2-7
TGTGCCAGCAGTTCCCGGGACAGGGTATACGAGCAGTACTTC
CASSSRDRVYEQYF
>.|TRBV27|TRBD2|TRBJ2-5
TGTGCCAGCGGCGCGGGAGGCCGGGAGACCCAGTACTTC
CASGAGGRETQYF
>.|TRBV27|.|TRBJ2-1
TGTGCCAGCAACATCGGGCGGGAGCAGTTCTTC
CASNIGREQFF
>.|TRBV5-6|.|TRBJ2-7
TGTGCCAGCAGCTTGGATGGAGGCGGTACCTACGAGCAGTACTTC
CASSLDGGGTYEQYF
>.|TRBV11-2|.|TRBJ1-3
TGTGCCAGCAGCTCGGCCAGGGGCGGGTACACCATATATTTT
CASSSARGGYTIYF
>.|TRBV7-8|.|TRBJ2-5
TGTGCCAGCAGCCTTCGACCCTTACAAGAGACCCAGTACTTC
CASSLRPLQETQYF
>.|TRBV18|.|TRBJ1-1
TGTGCCAGCTCACCTTCTGGGGGGGTTTTGGATAACACTGAAGCTTTCTTT
CASSPSGGVLDNTEAFF
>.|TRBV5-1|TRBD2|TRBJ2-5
TGCGCCAGCAGAGATCCTAGCGGTAGAGAGACCCAGTACTTC
CASRDPSGRETQYF
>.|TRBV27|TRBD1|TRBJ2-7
TGTGCCAGCAGAAACCGGGACAGGGGATACGAGCAGTACTTC
CASRNRDRGYEQYF
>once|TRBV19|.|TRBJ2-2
TGTGCCAGTAGTATGGTCCCCTTCGGGGAGCTGTTTTTT
CASSMVPFGELFF
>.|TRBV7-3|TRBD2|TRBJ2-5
TGTGCCAGCAGCTTCGGGACTAGCGGGAGAGTACAAGAGACCCAGTACTTC
CASSFGTSGRVQETQYF
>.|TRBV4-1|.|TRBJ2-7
TGCGCCAGCAGCCAAGGGTGGGGCTCCTACGAGCAGTACTTC
CASSQGWGSYEQYF